Below, 9 T cell receptor beta chains from the same sample are listed, as sequenced in a study of response to subunit inactivated influenza vaccine. TCRdb redid the calling of the RT-PCR reads with MiXCR, one entry per CDR3 protein. This table holds 450,000 to 600,000 distinct CDR3 sequences, less than 7.5% found once. The specimen was PBMCs from blood, collected approximately 25 months after vaccination. Receptors originate from a man between 50 and 69 years old who received an inactivated influenza vaccine.

There are a few counts of this clonotype. DNA of the CDR3: TGTGCCAGCAGCCATCGGGACAGGGACTATGGCTACACCTTC. Translation gives CASSHRDRDYGYTF. This chain joins TRBV7-9 and TRBJ1-2; the match to TRBD1 covers 9 bases. Germline V CDR1 and CDR2: SEHNR, FQNEAQ (reference sequence). Trimming at V came to 5 bases and at J to 3 bases, leaving 4 bases not matched to a gene. This CDR3 is built from 14 residues.

This clonotype occurred a few times. The chain employs TRBV4-2 and TRBJ2-4, with TRBD2 identical over 10 bases. In germline, CDR1 is LGHNA, CDR2 YNFKEQ. The ends lost 1 base at V and 5 bases at J; junction bases unmatched: 2. CDR3 length equals 15 residues. CDR3 residues: CASSQVLAGENIQYF. The DNA of the CDR3 is TGTGCCAGCAGCCAAGTTCTAGCGGGAGAAAACATTCAGTACTTC.

This rearrangement joins TRBV5-5 to TRBJ2-1; D may be TRBD1 or TRBD2 (5 bases each). In germline, CDR1 is SGHKS, CDR2 YYEKEE (reference sequence). CDR3 size: 17 residues. V was shortened by 0 bases and J by 10 bases, with 23 bases between the two germline ends. CDR3 region: CASSLGSRGIGVGEQFF. Written as DNA, the CDR3 is TGTGCCAGCAGCTTGGGGTCCCGGGGAATAGGGGTTGGCGAGCAGTTCTTC.

J is TRBJ2-1 and V is TRBV5-1; 10 positions match TRBD2. Germline-derived CDR1 and CDR2 are SGHRS and YFSETQ. V lost 4 bases and J lost 5; bases outside the gene matches: 6. This CDR3 comprises 15 residues. CDR3 protein: CASSQTSGSHNEQFF. In DNA, the CDR3 is TGCGCCAGCAGCCAGACTAGCGGGTCCCACAATGAGCAGTTCTTC.

Concerning this clonotype: A much larger clone lies one base from this, so it may be a read error. CDR3 in amino acids: CGSTWTWGGELFF. As DNA, the CDR3 is TGTGGCAGCACCTGGACATGGGGCGGGGAGCTGTTTTTT. The V call is TRBV12-3 or TRBV12-4, the J call TRBJ2-2, with a weak D call TRBD1 (5 bases). CDR3 size: 13 residues.

Ten or more counts support this clonotype. The chain couples TRBV27 to TRBJ1-3; D unclear. V was pared by 0 bases and J by 0 bases, with 9 bases between. The CDR3 sequence is 16 residues long. In germline, CDR1 is MNHEY, CDR2 SMNVEV (reference sequence). DNA for the CDR3: TGTGCCAGCAGTTTATCCCCGCAGGCCTCTGGAAACACCATATATTTT. It yields the protein CASSLSPQASGNTIYF.

This clonotype was observed a handful of times. V usage is TRBV4-2 and J usage is TRBJ2-7; 10 nucleotides match TRBD1. This CDR3 spans 16 amino acids. The V gene end was trimmed by 3 bases and the J gene end by 6 bases; junction bases not matched to a gene: 11. CDR1 and CDR2 (germline): LGHNA, YNFKEQ. The CDR3 DNA sequence: TGTGCCAGCAGCCATCTAAGACCGGGACAGGGGACCGAGCAGTACTTC. It encodes CASSHLRPGQGTEQYF.

This clonotype has just a few counts. This chain connects TRBV10-3 to TRBJ1-2; 7 nucleotides line up with TRBD1. Germline V gene lookup returns CDR1 ENHRY and CDR2 SYGVKD. This CDR3 comprises 14 residues. After removal of 10 bases from V and 0 bases from J, the junction contained 8 bases not matched to a gene. This chain's CDR3 is CATSGGTANYGYTF. For the CDR3, the DNA is TGTGCCACCTCGGGGGGGACAGCTAACTATGGCTACACCTTC.

In its sample, this clonotype was seen many times. The genes are TRBV20-1 and TRBJ2-2, with D possibly being TRBD1 (5 bases). This CDR3 has 14 residues. The germline gives CDR1 DFQATT, CDR2 SNEGSKA (reference sequence). The ends were cut back, 5 bases at V and 1 base at J, with 11 bases in the middle. CDR3 DNA: TGCAGTGCTTCAGGCACAGGGAACACCGGGGAGCTGTTTTTT. Its translation is CSASGTGNTGELFF.